This TCR beta chain was obtained from a study of HIV-infected children after antiretroviral therapy interruption (dated 2019 in TCRdb). In terms of the full investigation: All eight included children had a CD4+ count above 500 and a viral load below 50 copies/ml, with four on planned treatment interruption and four on continuous treatment. Interruption-arm samples came from week 0, week 12, end of interruption (week 24 or 48), and about 3 years after study end. Alongside measurements of thymic output, TCR repertoires of children on planned treatment interruption were compared with TCR repertoires of children on continuous antiretroviral treatment. For the continuous-treatment arm, samples from the corresponding weeks 0, 48 and 150 were analyzed. Most participating children had recorded exposure to EBV and CMV. The interruption group had a median age of roughly 9.5 years, compared with 7 to 8 years in the continuous treatment group. Points the paper makes about the study in general: The naive CD4+ Gini coefficient rose by the end of treatment interruption, suggesting clonal expansion, and returned to baseline by 3 years. In naive CD4+ repertoires of PTI patients, CDR3 sharing between time points fell after interruption began; many sequences were shared between end of interruption and 3 years later. The low number of patients is a limitation and the data should be interpreted with caution. The sorted CD45RA+ naive cells might contain minor non-naive CD45RA+ populations, such as EMRA or stem memory cells.

This clonotype appeared many times. Its antigen is not yet known. No much larger clonotype is one base removed from it; base qualities were not supplied. Trimming takes 3 bases from V and 0 bases from J, and the germline ends sit 13 bases apart. The CDR3 runs 16 residues from the cysteine to the phenylalanine. Only the CDR3 portion is preserved as DNA: 48 bases, with reading frame beginning at the first base. Receptor amplification or capture employed 3' RACE. TCR libraries were built from RNA using a 3' RACE protocol with unique molecular identifiers to correct PCR amplification bias. Amplicon libraries were pooled in groups of up to 12 and sequenced on an Illumina MiSeq using v2 2x250 paired-end chemistry. The study's processing was this. Decombinator was used to process the reads, assigning V and J genes and CDR3 and applying barcode-based correction of errors and PCR bias. Before Gini coefficients were calculated with the R ineq package, the repertoires were subsampled to the same depth. GLIPH, Hamming distance and a shared triplet metric were used to assess CDR3 similarity. TCRdb reprocessing: public reads trimmed at Q25 with fastp, clones called with MiXCR, in-frame beta chains kept. Rows merge per CDR3 protein into single entries with the most common DNA and genes. The V and J calls were not made by the authors but by TCRdb's processing. The sample table records 35,000 to 50,000 distinct CDR3 sequences; under 8% of these occur just once. Of the sample, more than 0.75% is held by the ten largest clones.

The sample's treatment or condition label, in plain terms: PENTA 11 planned treatment interruption arm or continuous ART arm. The participants were children from the United Kingdom between 2 and 15 years old who had been on ART with at least three drugs for 24 weeks or longer. Cryopreserved PBMCs containing at least 5 million viable cells were required, and a few candidate patients were excluded because of low viable PBMC yield. Using a FACSAria III cell sorter, naive CD4+ CD45RA+ CD45RO- T cells were FACS-sorted out of thawed PBMCs. The sorted cells were fixed, and RNA was then extracted with the RNeasy FFPE kit and afterward with the RNeasy Micro kit.

This chain is built from TRBV12-3 or TRBV12-4 and TRBJ2-3, with TRBD2 perhaps the D gene, on 5 matching bases. The material sequenced was CD45RA+ CD4+ T cells from PBMCs, pooled from several time points, taken from a donor given antiretroviral therapy, either interrupted or continuous. The sample's cell subset or site label, decoded: naive CD4+ CD45RA+ CD45RO- T cells. This TCR came from a pool of human donors with HIV. The DNA sequence is as follows: TGTGCCAGCAGTTTCGGTCGGTCGGGGAGCACAGATACGCAGTATTTT. Its protein is CASSFGRSGSTDTQYF.